This T cell receptor (beta chain) was observed in a study of shared clonotypes between healthy human individuals. Some clones are missing from TCRdb's copy, which holds only in-frame ones; the method was immunoSEQ multiplex PCR. The sample includes about 510,000 clones, 79% of them seen just once. CDR3 length equals 15 residues. Looked up from germline, CDR1 is SNHLY and CDR2 is FYNNEI. V lost 5 bases to trimming and J lost 2 bases, with 14 bases between them. This sequence was found in a woman in her 40s in good health. Some clones in this sample may be carry-over from other donors' samples. The chain is built from TRBV2 and TRBJ2-3, with D possibly matching TRBD1 (5 bases). The source material was PBMCs. CDR3 region: CASSRVSTATDTQYF. The CDR3 nucleotides are TGTGCCAGCAGTAGAGTATCGACAGCCACAGATACGCAGTATTTT.